One and the same sample provided the 24 T cell receptor beta chains below, sequenced in a study of Ad26.COV2.S vaccination and SARS-CoV-2 variants. Measured with immunoSEQ multiplex PCR; TCRdb has only the in-frame clones, and not every one. Here the sample spans more than 300,000 clones, around 85% being singletons. The treatment was: some 19 received Ad26.COV2.S at low or high dose, single or two shots; 5 received placebo; per-sample allocation not given. Sampling took place 63 days after the first vaccine or placebo injection. Sequenced material: peripheral blood, taken in a trial of Ad26.COV2.S vaccine versus placebo. The receptors originated from a person aged 18 to 65 who received the Ad26.COV2.S COVID-19 vaccine or a placebo.

The chain joins TRBV18 to TRBJ2-7; D may be TRBD2 (6 bases). The ends were cut back, 3 bases at V and 1 base at J, with 13 bases in the middle. This CDR3 has 15 amino acids. In germline, CDR1 is KGHSH, CDR2 LQKENI. The CDR3 region has the DNA TGTGCCAGCTCACCCCCGGGGGTGAAGTCCTACGAGCAGTACTTC. It yields the protein CASSPPGVKSYEQYF.

The chain has TRBV5-1 and TRBJ1-1; 7 nucleotides line up with TRBD1. This CDR3 has 14 residues. V lost 5 bases, J lost 1 base, and 5 bases stayed unmatched. CDR1 and CDR2 from the germline V gene are SGHRS and YFSETQ. The CDR3 nucleotides are TGCGCCAGCAGACTCGACAGGGAGAACACTGAAGCTTTCTTT. This codes for CASRLDRENTEAFF.

This sequence joins TRBV5-6 and TRBJ2-3; TRBD2 is a possible D gene (6 bases). The germline CDR1 and CDR2 sequences are SGHDT and YYEEEE. The CDR3 has 15 residues. V was shortened by 3 bases and J by 4 bases, with 15 bases between the two germline ends. In DNA, the CDR3 is TGTGCCAGCAGCTATCGAACCGGGGGTCCAGATACGCAGTATTTT. Amino acid sequence: CASSYRTGGPDTQYF.

The V gene is TRBV18, the J gene TRBJ1-3; D unresolved. Germline loops: CDR1 KGHSH, CDR2 LQKENI. Trimming stripped 2 bases from V and 2 bases from J, with 7 bases between. The CDR3 is 14 residues long. Here the CDR3 reads CASSPEGAGNTIYF. The CDR3, as DNA: TGTGCCAGCTCACCAGAGGGAGCTGGAAACACCATATATTTT.

The sample holds one count of this clone. The chain couples TRBV19 to TRBJ1-1; D remains ambiguous. CDR1 is LNHDA, CDR2 SQIVND, per germline (reference sequence). The CDR3 has 14 residues. The V end was cut by 2 bases, the J end by 4 bases, with 11 bases between. Written as DNA, the CDR3 is TGTGCCAGTAGTATACTTTCCAGAGGCACTGAAGCTTTCTTT. Its translation is CASSILSRGTEAFF.

V usage is TRBV10-3 and J usage is TRBJ2-3; 12 bases match TRBD2. CDR1 and CDR2 from the germline V gene are ENHRY and SYGVKD. There are 14 residues in the CDR3. V lost 8 bases and J lost 4; bases outside the gene matches: 4. Here the CDR3 reads CAISTSGGSDTQYF. Written as DNA, the CDR3 is TGTGCCATCTCGACTAGCGGGGGATCAGATACGCAGTATTTT.

This sequence joins TRBV7-8 and TRBJ1-4, with D hard to call. Germline assignment: CDR1 SGHVS and CDR2 FQNEAQ. This CDR3 spans 15 amino acids. Deletions cut 1 base from V and 6 bases from J, with 12 bases between. CDR3 region: CASSLVEGADEKLFF. CDR3 nucleotides: TGTGCCAGCAGCTTAGTGGAGGGAGCAGATGAAAAACTGTTTTTT.

The chain joins TRBV5-1 to TRBJ2-3; 7 bases align to TRBD1. The CDR3 is 16 amino acids. With 1 base clipped from V and 1 base from J, the junction kept 6 bases outside the gene matches. Germline CDR1 SGHRS, CDR2 YFSETQ. CDR3 in amino acids: CASSLSRGGGTDTQYF. The CDR3 DNA sequence: TGCGCCAGCAGCTTGTCAAGAGGGGGCGGCACAGATACGCAGTATTTT.

The gene calls are TRBV5-5 and TRBJ1-1; D not resolved. The germline gives CDR1 SGHKS, CDR2 YYEKEE (reference sequence). The CDR3 is 13 residues long. Trimming removed 0 bases from V and 5 bases from J, with 8 bases in between. The CDR3 DNA is TGTGCCAGCAGCTTGGCCTCGCGGACTGAAGCTTTCTTT. Translating it yields CASSLASRTEAFF.

This chain links TRBV7-3 with TRBJ2-1; D is undetermined. In germline, CDR1 is SGHTA, CDR2 FQGTGA. This CDR3 is 13 amino acids long. The germline V and J ends were trimmed by 4 bases and 4 bases, with 8 bases remaining between them. For the CDR3, the DNA is TGTGCCAGCAGCTCGGAAAGATACAATGAGCAGTTCTTC. It encodes CASSSERYNEQFF. Full variable domain (outside the CDR3, taken from reference TRBV7-3 and TRBJ2-1): GAGVSQTPSNKVTEKGKYVELRCDPISGHTALYWYRQSLGQGPEFLIYFQGTGAADDSGLPNDRFFAVRPEGSVSTLKIQRTERGDSAVYLCASSSERYNEQFFGPGTRLTVL.

The chain couples TRBV20-1 to TRBJ2-1, with 10 bases fitting TRBD1. The CDR3 consists of 18 residues. The germline V gene encodes CDR1 DFQATT and CDR2 SNEGSKA (reference sequence). V lost 3 bases, J lost 7 bases, and 18 bases stayed unmatched. The CDR3 spells CSASRPGQGFVRLNEQFF. The CDR3, as DNA: TGCAGTGCTAGTCGCCCGGGACAGGGGTTTGTTCGTTTAAATGAGCAGTTCTTC.

This chain joins TRBV2 and TRBJ1-5; D is undetermined. The CDR3 is 14 amino acids. CDR1 is SNHLY, CDR2 FYNNEI, per germline. V dropped 1 base and J dropped 4 bases, with 8 bases sitting between them. The CDR3 spells CASSEEGGNQPQHF. DNA of the CDR3: TGTGCCAGCAGTGAAGAAGGAGGAAATCAGCCCCAGCATTTT.

The gene calls are TRBV19 and TRBJ1-3; tentatively, D is TRBD1 (5 bases). This CDR3 region has 15 residues. Germline V gene data show CDR1 as LNHDA and CDR2 as SQIVND (reference sequence). V was clipped by 3 bases and J by 0 bases, with 9 bases between them. The CDR3 DNA reads TGTGCCAGTAGTATGCCAGGGATCTCTGGAAACACCATATATTTT. Translation: CASSMPGISGNTIYF.

This clone has a count of ten or more. The chain joins TRBV5-1 to TRBJ2-1; D call uncertain. CDR1 and CDR2 from the germline V gene are SGHRS and YFSETQ. This CDR3 contains 14 residues. The V end lost 4 bases, the J end lost 4 bases, and 12 bases lay between the germline ends. CDR3 coding DNA: TGCGCCAGCAGCGCCGCTCCAGATTACAATGAGCAGTTCTTC. Translated, it gives CASSAAPDYNEQFF.

In this sample, this clone turned up a few times. The V gene is TRBV6-6, the J gene TRBJ1-5, with D maybe TRBD1 (5 bases). Trimming cost V 2 bases and J 5 bases, with 16 bases left between them. This CDR3 region has 16 residues. The germline V gene encodes CDR1 MNHNY and CDR2 SVGAGI (reference sequence). The CDR3 region is CASSYTAGGGDQPQHF. The CDR3 DNA reads as TGTGCCAGCAGTTACACCGCCGGGGGGGGAGATCAGCCCCAGCATTTT.

V is TRBV15 and J is TRBJ2-3; D is unclear. From germline, CDR1 is LNHNV and CDR2 YYDKDF (reference sequence). V was clipped by 5 bases and J by 3 bases, with 9 bases between them. The CDR3 has 13 residues. CDR3 protein: CATSGGSTDTQYF. The CDR3 DNA is TGTGCCACCAGCGGCGGCTCTACAGATACGCAGTATTTT.

The chain carries TRBV13 and TRBJ1-2; perhaps TRBD1 as D (5 bases). V lost 7 bases to trimming and J lost 6 bases, with 15 bases between them. Germline V gene data show CDR1 as PRHDT and CDR2 as FYEKMQ (reference sequence). This CDR3 region has 13 residues. CDR3 loop: CASISYGGHGYTF. In nucleotides, the CDR3 is TGTGCCAGCATAAGTTATGGGGGTCATGGCTACACCTTC.

The rearrangement links TRBV4-1 to TRBJ1-4; D is perhaps TRBD1 (5 bases). Germline values: CDR1 MGHRA, CDR2 YSYEKL. Trimming took 1 base from V and 5 from J, leaving 11 bases between them. The CDR3 consists of 15 residues. The CDR3 sequence: CASSQVRDANEKLFF. As DNA, the CDR3 is TGCGCCAGCAGCCAAGTACGGGACGCCAATGAAAAACTGTTTTTT.

The rearrangement links TRBV6-5 to TRBJ2-1; D is ambiguous. This CDR3 is 13 amino acids long. V lost 5 bases and J lost 9, with 14 bases in between. Germline V gene sequence: CDR1 MNHEY, CDR2 SVGAGI. Here the CDR3 DNA reads TGTGCCAGCAGTCCCTCTACCGGCGGTGAGCAGTTCTTC. It encodes CASSPSTGGEQFF.

The chain joins TRBV5-1 to TRBJ2-6; 7 bases are a match to TRBD1. V was pared by 5 bases and J by 0 bases, with 5 bases of the junction left unmatched. CDR1 SGHRS and CDR2 YFSETQ come from the germline V gene. CDR3 length equals 16 residues. The CDR3 reads CASSWDSLSGANVLTF. CDR3 coding DNA: TGCGCCAGCAGTTGGGACAGCCTCTCTGGGGCCAACGTCCTGACTTTC. Using reference TRBV5-1 and TRBJ2-6 for the parts outside the CDR3, the full variable domain is KAGVTQTPRYLIKTRGQQVTLSCSPISGHRSVSWYQQTPGQGLQFLFEYFSETQRNKGNFPGRFSGRQFSNSRSEMNVSTLELGDSALYLCASSWDSLSGANVLTFGAGSRLTVL.

The chain is built from TRBV6-5 and TRBJ1-5; weak D call: TRBD1 (5 bases). Between the trimmed V and J ends, which lost 2 bases and 7 bases, there was a span of 12 bases. The V gene's germline CDR1 is MNHEY and CDR2 SVGAGI. This CDR3 region has 14 residues. The CDR3 DNA reads as TGTGCCAGCAGTTACGGCGGGCGGGGCCAGCCCCAGCATTTT. It is translated as CASSYGGRGQPQHF.

The chain carries TRBV28 and TRBJ1-2; no firm D call. Germline lookup yields CDR1 MDHEN and CDR2 SYDVKM. The CDR3 is made up of 13 amino acids. Deletions cut 4 bases from V and 4 bases from J, with 10 bases between. The CDR3 is CASSYGPIYGYTF. CDR3 coding DNA: TGTGCCAGCAGTTACGGGCCGATCTATGGCTACACCTTC.

This clone has only one observation. The rearrangement uses TRBV28 and TRBJ2-7; D is undetermined. CDR1 is MDHEN and CDR2 is SYDVKM in the germline V gene. Trimming removed 8 bases at V and 4 bases at J, with 9 bases between. This CDR3 comprises 11 residues. The CDR3 sequence is CASAWGYEQYF. CDR3 sequence (DNA): TGTGCCAGCGCCTGGGGTTACGAGCAGTACTTC.

This clone was recorded once. J is TRBJ1-2 and V is TRBV27, with D possibly matching TRBD1 (5 bases). V lost 5 bases, J lost 3 bases, and 13 bases lay in between. Germline V lookup: CDR1 MNHEY, CDR2 SMNVEV (reference sequence). The CDR3 runs 14 residues. CDR3 region: CASSVNRRYYGYTF. The CDR3 DNA reads TGTGCCAGCAGTGTCAACAGGCGTTACTATGGCTACACCTTC.